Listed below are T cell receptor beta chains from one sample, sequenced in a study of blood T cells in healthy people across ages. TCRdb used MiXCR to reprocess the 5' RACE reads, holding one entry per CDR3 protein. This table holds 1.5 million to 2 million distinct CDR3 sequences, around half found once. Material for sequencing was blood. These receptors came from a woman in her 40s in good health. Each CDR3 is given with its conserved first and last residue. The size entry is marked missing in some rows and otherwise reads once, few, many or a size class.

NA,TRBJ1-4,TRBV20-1,CSAGVLRGLNEKLFF
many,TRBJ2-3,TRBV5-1,CASSFLGGGTDTQYF
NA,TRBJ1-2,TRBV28,CASTVSGTGGQRPGYTF
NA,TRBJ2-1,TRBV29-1,CSVFRQSNEQFF
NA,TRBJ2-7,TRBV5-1,CASSLNRGPTCEQYF
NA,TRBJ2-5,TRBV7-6,CASSHSTDQETQYF
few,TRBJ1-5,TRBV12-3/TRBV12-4,CASSLGSSHNQPQHF
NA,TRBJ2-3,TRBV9,CASSAGGPTTDTQYF
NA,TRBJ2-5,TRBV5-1,CASSFGQFQETQYF
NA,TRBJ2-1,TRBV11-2,CASSPGERASGDVSYNEQFF
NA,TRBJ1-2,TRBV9,CASSGAPTGGTQGYTF
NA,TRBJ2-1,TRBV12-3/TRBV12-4,CASSVEGGRDEQFF
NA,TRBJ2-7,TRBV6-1,CASATALSYEQYF
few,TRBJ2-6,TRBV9,CASSEERESSGANVLTF
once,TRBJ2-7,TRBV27,CASSLNGYNEQYF
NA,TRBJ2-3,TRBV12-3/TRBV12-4,CASILSGGATDTQYF
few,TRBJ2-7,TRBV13,CASSLGMASEQYF
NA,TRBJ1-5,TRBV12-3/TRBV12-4,CASSLALRGRGLGQPQHF
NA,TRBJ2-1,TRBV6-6,CASSSPAGAIPYNEQFF
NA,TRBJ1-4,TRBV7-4,CASSFRDRGLGGEKLFF
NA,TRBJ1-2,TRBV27,CASSSPTEGYTF
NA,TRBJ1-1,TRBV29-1,CSVEDGQGPTEAFF
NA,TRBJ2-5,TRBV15,CATSRAGPGGETQYF
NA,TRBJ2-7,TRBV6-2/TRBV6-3,CASSLDRVIDEQYF
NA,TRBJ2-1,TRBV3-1,CASSQGRGMEQFF
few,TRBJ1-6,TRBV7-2,CASSLWQGGSPLHF
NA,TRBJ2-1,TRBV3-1,CASSQVVRIVDRDPYNEQFF
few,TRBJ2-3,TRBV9,CASSVRPYTDTQYF
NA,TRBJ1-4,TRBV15,CATSRAAPPGTPATNEKLFF
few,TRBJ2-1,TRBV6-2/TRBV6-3,CASSYLAGRGDEQFF
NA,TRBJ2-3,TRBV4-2,CASSPAGIAGTDTQYF
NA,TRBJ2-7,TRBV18,CASSQRDGGEQYF
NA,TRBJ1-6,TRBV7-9,CASSFTRQGRESPLHF
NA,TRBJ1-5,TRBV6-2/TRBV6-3,CASTRIGGTNQPQHF
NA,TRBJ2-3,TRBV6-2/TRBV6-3,CASSSQFPDTQYF
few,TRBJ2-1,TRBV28,CASSQISGDNNEQFF
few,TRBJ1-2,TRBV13,CASSIRGLRGYTF
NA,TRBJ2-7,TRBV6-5,CASLRARAGGYEQYF
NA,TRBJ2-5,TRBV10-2,CASHGRVVETQYF
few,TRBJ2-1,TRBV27,CASSLSLEQVSRRVIEQFF
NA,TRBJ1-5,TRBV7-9,CASSLARPSANQPQHF
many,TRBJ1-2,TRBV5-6,CASSFRQANYGYTF
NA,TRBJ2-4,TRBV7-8,CASSHPGQERSIQYF
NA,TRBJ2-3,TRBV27,CASSRGTGDTQYF
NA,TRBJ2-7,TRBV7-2,CASSAVGTQDYEQYF